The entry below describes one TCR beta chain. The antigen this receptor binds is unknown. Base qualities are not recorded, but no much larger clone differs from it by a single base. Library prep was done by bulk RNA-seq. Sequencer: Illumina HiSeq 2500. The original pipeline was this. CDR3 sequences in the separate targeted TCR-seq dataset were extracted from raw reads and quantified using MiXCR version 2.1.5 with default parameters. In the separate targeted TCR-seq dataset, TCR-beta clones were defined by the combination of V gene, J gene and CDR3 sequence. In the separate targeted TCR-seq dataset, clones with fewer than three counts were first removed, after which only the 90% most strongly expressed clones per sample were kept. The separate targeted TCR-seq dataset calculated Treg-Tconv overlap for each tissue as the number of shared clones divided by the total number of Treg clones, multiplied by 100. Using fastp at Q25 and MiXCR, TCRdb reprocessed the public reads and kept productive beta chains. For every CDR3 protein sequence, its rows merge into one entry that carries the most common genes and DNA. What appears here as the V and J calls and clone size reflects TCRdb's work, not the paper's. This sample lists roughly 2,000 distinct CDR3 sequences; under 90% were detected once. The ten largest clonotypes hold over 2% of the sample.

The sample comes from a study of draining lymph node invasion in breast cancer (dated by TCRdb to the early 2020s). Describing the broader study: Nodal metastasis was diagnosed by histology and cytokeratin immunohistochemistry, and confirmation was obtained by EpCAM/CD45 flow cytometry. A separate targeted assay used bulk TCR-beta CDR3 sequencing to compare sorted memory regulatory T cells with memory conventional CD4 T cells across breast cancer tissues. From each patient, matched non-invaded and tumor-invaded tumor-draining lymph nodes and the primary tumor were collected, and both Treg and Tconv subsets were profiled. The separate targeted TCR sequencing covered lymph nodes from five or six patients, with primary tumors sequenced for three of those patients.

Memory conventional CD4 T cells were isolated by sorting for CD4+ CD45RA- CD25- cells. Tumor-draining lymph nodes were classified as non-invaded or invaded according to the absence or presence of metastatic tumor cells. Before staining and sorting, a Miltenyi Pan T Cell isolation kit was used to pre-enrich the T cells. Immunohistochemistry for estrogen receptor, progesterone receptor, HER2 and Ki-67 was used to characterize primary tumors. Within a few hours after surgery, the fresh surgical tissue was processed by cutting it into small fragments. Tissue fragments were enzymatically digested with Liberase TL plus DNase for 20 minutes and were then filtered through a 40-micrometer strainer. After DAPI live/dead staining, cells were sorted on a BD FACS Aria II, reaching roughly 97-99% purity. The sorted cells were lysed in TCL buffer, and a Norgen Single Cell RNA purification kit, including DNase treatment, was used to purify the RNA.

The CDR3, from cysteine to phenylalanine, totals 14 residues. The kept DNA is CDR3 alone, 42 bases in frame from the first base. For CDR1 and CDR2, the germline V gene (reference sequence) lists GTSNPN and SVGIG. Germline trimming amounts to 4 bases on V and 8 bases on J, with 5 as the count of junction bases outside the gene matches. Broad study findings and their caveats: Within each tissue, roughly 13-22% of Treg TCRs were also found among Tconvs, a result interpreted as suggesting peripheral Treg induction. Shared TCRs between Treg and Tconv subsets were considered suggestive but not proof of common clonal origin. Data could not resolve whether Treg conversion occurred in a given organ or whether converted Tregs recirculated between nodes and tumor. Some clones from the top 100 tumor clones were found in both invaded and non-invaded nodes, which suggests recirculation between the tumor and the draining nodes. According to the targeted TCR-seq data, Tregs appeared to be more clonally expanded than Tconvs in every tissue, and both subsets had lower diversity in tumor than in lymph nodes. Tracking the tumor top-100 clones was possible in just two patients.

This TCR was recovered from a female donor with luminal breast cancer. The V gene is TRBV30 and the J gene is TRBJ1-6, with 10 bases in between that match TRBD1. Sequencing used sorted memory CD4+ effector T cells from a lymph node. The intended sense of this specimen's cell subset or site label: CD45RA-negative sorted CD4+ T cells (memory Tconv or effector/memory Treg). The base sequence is TGTGCCTGGACGGGACAGGGGAAGGATTCACCCCTCCACTTT. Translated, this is CAWTGQGKDSPLHF.